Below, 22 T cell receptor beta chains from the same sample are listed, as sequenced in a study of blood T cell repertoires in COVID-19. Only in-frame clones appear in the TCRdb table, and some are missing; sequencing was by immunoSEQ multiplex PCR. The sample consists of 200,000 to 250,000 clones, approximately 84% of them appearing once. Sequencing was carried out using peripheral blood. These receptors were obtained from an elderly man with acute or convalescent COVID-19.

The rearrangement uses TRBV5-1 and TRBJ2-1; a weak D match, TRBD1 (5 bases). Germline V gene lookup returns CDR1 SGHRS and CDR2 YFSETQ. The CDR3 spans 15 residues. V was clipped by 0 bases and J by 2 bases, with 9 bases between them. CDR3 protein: CASSLEGATYNEQFF. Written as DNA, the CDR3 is TGCGCCAGCAGCTTGGAAGGGGCGACCTACAATGAGCAGTTCTTC.

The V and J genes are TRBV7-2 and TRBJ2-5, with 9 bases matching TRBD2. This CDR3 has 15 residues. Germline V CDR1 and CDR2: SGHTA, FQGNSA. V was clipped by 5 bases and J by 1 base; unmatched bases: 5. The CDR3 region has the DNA TGTGCCAGCAGCCATAAGACTAGCGGCCAAGAGACCCAGTACTTC. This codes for CASSHKTSGQETQYF.

The CDR3 DNA is TGTGCCAGCAGCTTGGGGGGACAGGGGCCCAACACCGGGGAGCTGTTTTTT. It translates to CASSLGGQGPNTGELFF. The chain links TRBV5-6 to TRBJ2-2; 10 nucleotides line up with TRBD1. V was pared by 0 bases and J by 2 bases, with 4 bases of the junction left unmatched. Germline lookup yields CDR1 SGHDT and CDR2 YYEEEE. The CDR3 consists of 17 residues.

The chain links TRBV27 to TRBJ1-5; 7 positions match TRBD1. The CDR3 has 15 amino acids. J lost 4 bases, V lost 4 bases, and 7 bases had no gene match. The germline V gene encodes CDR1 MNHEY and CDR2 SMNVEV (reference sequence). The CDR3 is CASSSMTGRNQPQHF. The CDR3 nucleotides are TGTGCCAGCAGTTCCATGACAGGGAGGAATCAGCCCCAGCATTTT.

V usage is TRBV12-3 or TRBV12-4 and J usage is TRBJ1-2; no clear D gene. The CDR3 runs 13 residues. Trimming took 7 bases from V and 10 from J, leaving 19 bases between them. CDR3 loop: CASTTSPRSDYTF. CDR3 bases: TGTGCCAGCACCACTTCGCCGAGATCTGACTACACCTTC.

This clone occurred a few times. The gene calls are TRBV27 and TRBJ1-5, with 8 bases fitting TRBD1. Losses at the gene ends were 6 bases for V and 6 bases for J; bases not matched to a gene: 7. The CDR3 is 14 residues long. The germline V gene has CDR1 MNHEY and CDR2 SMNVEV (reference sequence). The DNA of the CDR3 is TGTGCCAGCAGATTGCAGGGGGCTGGTCAGCCCCAGCATTTT. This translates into CASRLQGAGQPQHF.

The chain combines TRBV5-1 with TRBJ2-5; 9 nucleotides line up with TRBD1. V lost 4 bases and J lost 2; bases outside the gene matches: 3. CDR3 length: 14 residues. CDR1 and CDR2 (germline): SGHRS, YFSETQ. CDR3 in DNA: TGCGCCAGCAGCGACAGGGGGAGGCAAGAGACCCAGTACTTC. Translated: CASSDRGRQETQYF.

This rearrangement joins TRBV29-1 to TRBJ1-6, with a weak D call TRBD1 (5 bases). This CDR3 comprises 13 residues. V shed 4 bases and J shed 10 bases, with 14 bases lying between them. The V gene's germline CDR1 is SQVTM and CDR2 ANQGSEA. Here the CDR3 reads CSVGGGGGSPLHF. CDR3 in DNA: TGCAGCGTTGGGGGGGGTGGAGGCTCACCCCTCCACTTT.

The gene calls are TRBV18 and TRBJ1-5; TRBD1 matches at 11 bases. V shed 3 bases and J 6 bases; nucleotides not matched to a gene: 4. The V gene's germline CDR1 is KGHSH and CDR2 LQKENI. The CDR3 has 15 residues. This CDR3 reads CASSPGQGAIQPQHF. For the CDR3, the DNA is TGTGCCAGCTCACCCGGACAGGGGGCTATTCAGCCCCAGCATTTT.

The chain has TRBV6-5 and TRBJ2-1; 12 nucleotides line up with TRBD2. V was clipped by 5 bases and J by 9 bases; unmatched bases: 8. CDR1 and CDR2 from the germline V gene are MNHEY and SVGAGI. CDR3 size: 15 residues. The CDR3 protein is CASSPGLAGIGEQFF. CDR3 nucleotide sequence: TGTGCCAGCAGTCCCGGACTAGCGGGAATTGGTGAGCAGTTCTTC.

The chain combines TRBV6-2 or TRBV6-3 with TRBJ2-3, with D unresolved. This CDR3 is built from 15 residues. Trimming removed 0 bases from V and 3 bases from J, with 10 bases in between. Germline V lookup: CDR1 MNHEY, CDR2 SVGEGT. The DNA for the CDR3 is TGTGCCAGCAGTTACTCGCCCCTAGGAACAGATACGCAGTATTTT. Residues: CASSYSPLGTDTQYF.

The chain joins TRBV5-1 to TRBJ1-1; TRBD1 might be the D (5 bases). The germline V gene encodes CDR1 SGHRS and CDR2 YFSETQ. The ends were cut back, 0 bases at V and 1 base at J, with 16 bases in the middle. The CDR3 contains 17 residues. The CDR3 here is CASSLDQGPNKNTEAFF. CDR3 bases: TGCGCCAGCAGCTTGGACCAGGGCCCTAATAAGAACACTGAAGCTTTCTTT.

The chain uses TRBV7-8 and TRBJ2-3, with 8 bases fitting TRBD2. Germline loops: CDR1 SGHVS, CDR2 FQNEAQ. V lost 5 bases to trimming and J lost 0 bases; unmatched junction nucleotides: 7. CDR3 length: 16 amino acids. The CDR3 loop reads CASSRRREGSTDTQYF. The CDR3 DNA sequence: TGTGCCAGCAGCAGACGTCGGGAGGGAAGCACAGATACGCAGTATTTT.

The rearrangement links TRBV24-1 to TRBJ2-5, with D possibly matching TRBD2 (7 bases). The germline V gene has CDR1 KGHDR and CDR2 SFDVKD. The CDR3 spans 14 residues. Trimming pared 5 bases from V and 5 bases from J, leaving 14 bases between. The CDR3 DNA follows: TGTGCCACCAGTGCGCAGGGGAGGGGGGAGACCCAGTACTTC. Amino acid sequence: CATSAQGRGETQYF.

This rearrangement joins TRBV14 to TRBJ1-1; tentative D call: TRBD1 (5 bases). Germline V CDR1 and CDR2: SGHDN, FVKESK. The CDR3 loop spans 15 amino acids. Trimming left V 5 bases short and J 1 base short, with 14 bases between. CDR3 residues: CASSAWGRENTEAFF. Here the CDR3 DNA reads TGTGCCAGCAGCGCATGGGGCAGGGAGAACACTGAAGCTTTCTTT. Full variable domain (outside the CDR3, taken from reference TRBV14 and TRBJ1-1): EAGVTQFPSHSVIEKGQTVTLRCDPISGHDNLYWYRRVMGKEIKFLLHFVKESKQDESGMPNNRFLAERTGGTYSTLKVQPAELEDSGVYFCASSAWGRENTEAFFGQGTRLTVV.

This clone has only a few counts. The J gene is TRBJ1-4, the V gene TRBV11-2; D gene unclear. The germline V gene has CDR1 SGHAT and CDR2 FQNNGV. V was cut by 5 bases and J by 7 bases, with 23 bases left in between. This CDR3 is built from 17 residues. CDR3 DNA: TGTGCCAGCAGCCGACAACATCATATCCCTTATGGTGAAAAACTGTTTTTT. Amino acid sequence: CASSRQHHIPYGEKLFF.

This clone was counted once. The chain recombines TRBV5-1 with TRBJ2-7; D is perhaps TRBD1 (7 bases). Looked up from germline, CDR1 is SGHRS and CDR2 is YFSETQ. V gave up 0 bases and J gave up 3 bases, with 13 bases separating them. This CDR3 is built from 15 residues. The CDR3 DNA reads TGCGCCAGCAGCTTGGCCCCCAGGGGGGACTACGAGCAGTACTTC. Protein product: CASSLAPRGDYEQYF.

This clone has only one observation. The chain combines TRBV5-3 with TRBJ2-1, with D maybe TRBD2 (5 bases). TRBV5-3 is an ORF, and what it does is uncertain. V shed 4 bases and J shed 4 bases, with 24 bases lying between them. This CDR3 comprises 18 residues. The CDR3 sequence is CARSVPSGVAGVYNEQFF. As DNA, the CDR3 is TGTGCCAGAAGCGTACCCTCCGGGGTAGCTGGAGTTTACAATGAGCAGTTCTTC.

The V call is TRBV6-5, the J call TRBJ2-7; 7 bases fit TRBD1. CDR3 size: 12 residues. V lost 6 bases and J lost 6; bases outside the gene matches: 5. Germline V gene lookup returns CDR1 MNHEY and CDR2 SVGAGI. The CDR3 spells CASSATGAEQYF. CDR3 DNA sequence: TGTGCCAGCAGCGCCACAGGGGCCGAGCAGTACTTC.

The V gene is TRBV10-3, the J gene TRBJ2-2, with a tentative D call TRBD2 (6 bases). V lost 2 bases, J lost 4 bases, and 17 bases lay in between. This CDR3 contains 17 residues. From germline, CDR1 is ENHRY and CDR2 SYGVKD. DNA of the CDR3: TGTGCCATCAGTGAGCCTAGCGACAGCCAGGGCACCGGGGAGCTGTTTTTT. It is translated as CAISEPSDSQGTGELFF.

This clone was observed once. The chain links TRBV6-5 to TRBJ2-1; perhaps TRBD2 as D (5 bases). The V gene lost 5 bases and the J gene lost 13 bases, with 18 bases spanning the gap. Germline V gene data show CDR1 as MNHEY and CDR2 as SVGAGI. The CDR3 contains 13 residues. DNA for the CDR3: TGTGCCAGCAGTAAGGCGCAGGTCGGAGGACAGTTCTTC. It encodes CASSKAQVGGQFF.

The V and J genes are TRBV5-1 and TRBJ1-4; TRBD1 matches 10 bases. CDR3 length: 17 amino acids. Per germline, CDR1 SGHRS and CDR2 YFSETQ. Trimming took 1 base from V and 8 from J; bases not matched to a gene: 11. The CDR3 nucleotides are TGCGCCAGCAGCTTGACCGGGACAGGGGTTTCGGGAGAAAAACTGTTTTTT. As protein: CASSLTGTGVSGEKLFF. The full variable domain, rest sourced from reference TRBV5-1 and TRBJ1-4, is KAGVTQTPRYLIKTRGQQVTLSCSPISGHRSVSWYQQTPGQGLQFLFEYFSETQRNKGNFPGRFSGRQFSNSRSEMNVSTLELGDSALYLCASSLTGTGVSGEKLFFGSGTQLSVL.